The clone carrying this T cell receptor beta chain was counted many times. Its target is not known. The source of the sample is a study of CD8+CD57+ T cells in acquired aplastic anemia. Study information: Mean read depth for CD4+ cells from healthy donors was 9 million to 13 million.

Germline V gene data show CDR1 as DFQATT and CDR2 as SNEGSKA (reference sequence). V was pared by 6 bases and J by 0 bases, with 7 bases of the junction left unmatched. This CDR3 region has 15 residues. Study conclusions and caveats: In common between the patients and the controls were twenty-nine CD8+ CDR3 sequences.

Profiling of TCR beta VDJ combinations and CDR3 sequences used genomic DNA as template. TCRdb used MiXCR to reprocess the reads, holding one entry per CDR3 protein. Of 400,000 to 450,000 distinct CDR3 sequences listed, under 80% are singletons. The clonotype was recovered from a human donor in good health, serving as a control. The chain joins TRBV20-1 to TRBJ2-5; 10 nucleotides line up with TRBD2. Sequenced sample: sorted CD4+, CD8+, or CD8+CD57+ T cells (not recorded which) from PBMCs. The CDR3 DNA reads as TGCAGTGCGCCTGGGACTAGCGAAAACCAAGAGACCCAGTACTTC. This sequence encodes CSAPGTSENQETQYF.